Each of the 12 T cell receptor beta chains below was sequenced from the same sample in a study of blood T cell repertoires in COVID-19. Repertoires were generated with immunoSEQ multiplex PCR, while TCRdb's copy carries only in-frame clones and drops some. The sample shows 250,000 or so clones, about nine tenths of them seen only once. Sequencing was done on a sample of peripheral blood. Source of these receptors: a woman in her thirties or forties who had recovered from COVID-19.

Details on this clone: Just one base apart from a much larger clone, this may be a read error. The V call is TRBV7-9, the J call TRBJ1-2; D might be TRBD1 (6 bases). Between the trimmed V and J ends, which lost 2 bases and 4 bases, there was a span of 8 bases. This CDR3 spans 13 amino acids. Germline CDR1 SEHNR, CDR2 FQNEAQ (reference sequence). The chain's CDR3 is CASSLWDIYGYTF. For the CDR3, the DNA is TGTGCCAGCAGCTTATGGGACATCTATGGCTACACCTTC.

J is TRBJ1-2 and V is TRBV11-2; the D is unclear. The CDR3 runs to 12 residues. V gave up 6 bases and J gave up 7 bases, with 12 bases separating them. CDR1 and CDR2 from the germline V gene are SGHAT and FQNNGV. Here the CDR3 reads CASRNSLFGYTF. The CDR3 DNA reads as TGTGCCAGCAGGAACAGCTTGTTTGGCTACACCTTC.

This clone was counted at least ten times. Sequence at one end of the junction differs from germline and may be a read error. This chain connects TRBV12-5 to TRBJ1-1; tentative D call: TRBD1 (6 bases). Germline V gene data show CDR1 as LGHNT and CDR2 as FRNRAP. The CDR3 has 15 amino acids. The CDR3 is CASASWTALLTDAFF. The DNA of the CDR3 is TGTGCTAGTGCTTCCTGGACAGCACTACTCACTGATGCTTTCTTT.

In this sample, this clone turned up once. J is TRBJ1-2 and V is TRBV6-5, with TRBD1 matching over 11 bases. Germline loops: CDR1 MNHEY, CDR2 SVGAGI. This CDR3 has 13 residues. Trimming took 8 bases from V and 6 from J; bases not matched to a gene: 5. The CDR3 reads CASLRTGGNGYTF. CDR3 nucleotides: TGTGCCAGCCTCCGGACAGGGGGCAATGGCTACACCTTC.

The chain couples TRBV6-5 to TRBJ1-1, with TRBD1 matching 7 bases. The trim removed 5 bases at V and 2 bases at J, leaving 5 bases unmatched. Germline CDR1 reads MNHEY; CDR2 reads SVGAGI. This CDR3 comprises 14 residues. The CDR3 nucleotides are TGTGCCAGCAGTATACAGGGGCCCAACACTGAAGCTTTCTTT. Its protein product is CASSIQGPNTEAFF.

CDR3 DNA sequence: TGTGCCAGCAGCTTATACAGGGCGGTCTCCGCAATTACAAAGAACACTGAAGCTTTCTTT. Translated: CASSLYRAVSAITKNTEAFF. The J gene is TRBJ1-1, the V gene TRBV5-8, with D tentatively TRBD1 (6 bases). Germline V gives CDR1 SGHTS, CDR2 YDEGEE. Trimming pared 2 bases from V and 1 base from J, leaving 27 bases between. This CDR3 has 20 residues.

The rearrangement joins TRBV15 to TRBJ1-2, with D tentatively TRBD1 (6 bases). V dropped 1 base and J dropped 6 bases, with 21 bases sitting between them. CDR3 length: 17 residues. Looked up from germline, CDR1 is LNHNV and CDR2 is YYDKDF (reference sequence). The DNA for the CDR3 is TGTGCCACCAGCAGAGGTGACAGGTTTAACGGCGAAGATGGCTACACCTTC. Protein: CATSRGDRFNGEDGYTF.

This sequence joins TRBV19 and TRBJ2-3, with TRBD2 matching over 7 bases. The CDR3 sequence is 15 residues long. The germline V gene has CDR1 LNHDA and CDR2 SQIVND (reference sequence). V was clipped by 3 bases and J by 4 bases; unmatched bases: 7. The CDR3 coding sequence is TGTGCCAGTAGTATCGGGGGGTACACTTCAGATACGCAGTATTTT. Protein: CASSIGGYTSDTQYF.

The CDR3 is CASRKIGGQGAYEQYF. The DNA of the CDR3 is TGTGCCAGTAGGAAGATAGGAGGGCAGGGAGCCTACGAGCAGTACTTC. The chain has TRBV19 and TRBJ2-7; D perhaps matches TRBD2 (6 bases). This CDR3 region has 16 residues. Germline assignment: CDR1 LNHDA and CDR2 SQIVND (reference sequence). The V gene lost 6 bases and the J gene lost 2 bases, with 20 bases spanning the gap.

The V gene is TRBV3-1 (or the pseudogene TRBV3-2), the J gene TRBJ1-3; D gene unclear. CDR1 is LGHDT, CDR2 YNNKEL, per germline (reference sequence). Trimming took 1 base from V and 0 from J, leaving 19 bases between them. CDR3 length equals 19 residues. The CDR3 DNA sequence: TGTGCCAGCAGCCAAGCTATCCCAGCGGGCGGGAGCTCTGGAAACACCATATATTTT. Its protein is CASSQAIPAGGSSGNTIYF.

As regards this clone: The same CDR3 can be traced to other DNA sequences in this sample. The V and J genes are TRBV20-1 and TRBJ1-1; a weak D match, TRBD1 (6 bases). Trimming removed 3 bases at V and 5 bases at J, with 7 bases between. The CDR3 is 11 residues long. The V gene's germline CDR1 is DFQATT and CDR2 SNEGSKA (reference sequence). CDR3 loop: CSARGATEAFF. Here the CDR3 DNA reads TGCAGTGCTAGGGGGGCGACTGAAGCTTTCTTT.

The CDR3 DNA follows: TGTGCCAGCAGCCCGCGGACAGGGGATGGGGGCTACACCTTC. It yields the protein CASSPRTGDGGYTF. V usage is TRBV3-1 (or the pseudogene TRBV3-2) and J usage is TRBJ1-2; 9 positions match TRBD1. Trimming at V came to 4 bases and at J to 8 bases, leaving 8 bases not matched to a gene. Germline V gene sequence: CDR1 LGHDT, CDR2 YNNKEL (reference sequence). The CDR3 is 14 residues long.